This entry concerns a single T cell receptor (beta chain). Participant-given clinical history determined each cohort assignment. A case of COVID-19 had been met by exposed participants within 2 weeks before study entry. This specimen comes from a study of blood T cell repertoires in COVID-19. About the research overall: Material from acute and convalescent COVID-19 was sourced from the United States, Italy and Spain. Sources were T cells, B-cell-depleted T cells, or PBMCs; the material itself was cDNA or gDNA.

The method was immunoSEQ multiplex PCR; TCRdb's version includes in-frame clones alone and lacks a portion of them. The table includes approximately 310,000 clones, around 85% detected once. This TCR derives from a woman in her 30s who had been exposed to COVID-19. The sequenced sample consisted of PBMCs or T cells enriched from blood (not recorded which).

CDR3 DNA: TGTGCCAGCGGAGGGTACGAGCAGTACTTC. Translating it yields CASGGYEQYF. The genes are TRBV7-9 and TRBJ2-7; D is perhaps TRBD2 (6 bases). There are 10 residues in the CDR3. Germline lookup yields CDR1 SEHNR and CDR2 FQNEAQ (reference sequence). Deletions cut 8 bases from V and 4 bases from J, with 6 bases between.